One T cell receptor (beta chain) is described in this entry. Its cognate antigen has yet to be identified. Base qualities are not at hand, and no much larger clone is one base apart. CD8 naive samples consisted of CD45RO-negative cells that were positively selected for CCR7, yielding a CD45RA+CCR7+ population without TemRA cells. Donors were healthy HIV-negative adults with no recently reported acute infections or vaccinations. Every donor was a Caucasian adult residing in Nashville, Tennessee, USA. Blood was collected by leukapheresis, and PBMCs were isolated by Ficoll-Histopaque density gradient centrifugation and then cryopreserved in liquid nitrogen vapor phase. Analytical flow cytometry was used to check the purity and quantity of each magnetically sorted T cell population. Genomic DNA was isolated from each sorted fraction and quantified by UV absorbance on a Nanodrop 2000c. These data belong to a study of shared clonotypes between healthy human individuals (dated by TCRdb to 2018 to 2020). For the wider study: The cohort comprised a couple of women and three men aged 18 to 49 years. Blood TCR repertoires of roughly five healthy adults were deeply sequenced to estimate repertoire size and the extent of clonotype sharing between individuals. Per donor, leukapheresis produced somewhere between about 0.8 and 9 billion PBMCs. To increase sequencing depth and limit assay-specific biases, TCR repertoire library preparation and sequencing were carried out by different laboratories using diverse techniques. For each donor, three plates each were used for CD4 naive and CD4 memory, two plates were used for CD8 naive, and one plate was used for CD8 memory.

Findings and caveats that apply to the study as a whole: Pairwise subsampling indicated that sequencing depth was expected to affect the degree of clonotype sharing among donors. Sampling was restricted to blood, and TCR repertoires in tissue are likely to differ from TCR repertoires in blood. Incomplete sequencing was indicated by rarefaction of sorted-subset datasets, despite the large sequencing depth. The small number of donors limited the genetic and exposure-history diversity represented. Around 5% of naive CD4, 3.5% of naive CD8, roughly 2.4% of memory CD4, and about 0.4% of memory CD8 clonotypes were shared across four donors. Higher generation probabilities were observed for clonotypes shared by all four sorted-subset donors than for non-shared clonotypes. Estimated clonotype richness was generally larger for naive than for memory subsets.

TCR CDR3 regions were amplified from genomic DNA by multiplex PCR using the deep immunoSEQ assay. For each cell subset, the extracted genomic DNA was distributed evenly across all wells of several immunoSEQ 96-well plates, and each plate served as one replicate. Each replicate PCR for sorted subsets received around 0.2 ug genomic DNA, equal to roughly 30,000 T cell genomes. Purified libraries were measured with a Qubit 3.0 fluorometer, size-checked on a Bioanalyzer 2100, and measured again with the KAPA Library Quantification kit. Each immunoSEQ 96-well plate was sequenced on its own single-read 150-cycle Illumina NextSeq 550 flow cell. For the original study's pipeline: The immunoSEQ output contained only junctional sequences without quality scores, so filtering could not match that applied to full-length reads. To assign V/J genes and CDR3, sequences were annotated using PyIR, a Python wrapper for IgBLAST v1.9, with IMGT germline references. Any read was removed if the V/J assignment was weak (E-value above 1e-6), the CDR3 was missing, or the read contained stop codons, out-of-frame junctions, or ambiguous translated residues. V3J clonotypes were defined as sequences sharing an identical inferred V gene, J gene, and CDR3 amino acid sequence. The percentage overlap between two repertoires was calculated by dividing the number of shared unique clonotypes by the size of the smaller repertoire. Repertoire richness was assessed with RTK rarefaction, the Chao1 estimator, and Recon v2.1 estimates of unobserved clonotypes. OLGA was used to compute generation probabilities for all TCRbeta clonotypes that the gDNA method yielded from several donors. TCRdb took this table from immuneACCESS and kept in-frame rearrangements with V and J called. Such tables lack part of the clones; where checked against another copy, unresolved V genes explain under half of the gap, and the rest is unexplained. The V and J calls and clone size are taken from that table; D and trimming were inferred from the DNA. Here the sample has over 2 million clones; around 96% occur a single time. The ten largest clones capture about 1.1% of the sample.

V is trimmed back by 1 base and J by 4 bases, and the junction contains 9 bases that no gene match accounts for. Looking up the germline V gene yields CDR1 SNHLY and CDR2 FYNNEI. From its cysteine to its phenylalanine, the CDR3 spans 16 amino acids. Kept here is only the CDR3 DNA, which spans 48 bases and is read in frame from base 1. The receptor comes from a man aged 18 to 29 in good health. The rearrangement joined TRBV2 to TRBJ2-7; TRBD2 lines up with 8 middle nucleotides. Sequenced: naive CD8+ T cells sorted from blood. The cell subset or site label for this specimen denotes: CD45RA+CCR7+. The CDR3 protein is CASSEGGGGFSYEQYF. In nucleotides, the sequence is TGTGCCAGCAGTGAAGGCGGCGGGGGGTTTAGTTACGAGCAGTACTTC.